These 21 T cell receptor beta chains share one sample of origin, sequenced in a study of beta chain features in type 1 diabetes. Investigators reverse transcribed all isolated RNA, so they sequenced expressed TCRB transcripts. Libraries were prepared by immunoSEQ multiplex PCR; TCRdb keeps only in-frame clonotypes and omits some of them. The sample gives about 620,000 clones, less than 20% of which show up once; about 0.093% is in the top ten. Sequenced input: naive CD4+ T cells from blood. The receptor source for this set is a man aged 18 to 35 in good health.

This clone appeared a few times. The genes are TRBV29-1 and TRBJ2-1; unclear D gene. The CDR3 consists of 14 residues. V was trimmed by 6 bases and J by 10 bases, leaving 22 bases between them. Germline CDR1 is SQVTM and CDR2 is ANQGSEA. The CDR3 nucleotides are TGCAGCGTCCGACCCTTTGGGGTAGGTGGGGAGCAGTTCTTC. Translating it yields CSVRPFGVGGEQFF.

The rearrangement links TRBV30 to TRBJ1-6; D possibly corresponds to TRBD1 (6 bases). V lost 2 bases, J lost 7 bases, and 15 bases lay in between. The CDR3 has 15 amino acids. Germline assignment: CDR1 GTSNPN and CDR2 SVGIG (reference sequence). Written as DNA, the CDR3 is TGTGCCTGGAGTTCCCACACAGGGAAGAATTCACCCCTCCACTTT. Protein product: CAWSSHTGKNSPLHF.

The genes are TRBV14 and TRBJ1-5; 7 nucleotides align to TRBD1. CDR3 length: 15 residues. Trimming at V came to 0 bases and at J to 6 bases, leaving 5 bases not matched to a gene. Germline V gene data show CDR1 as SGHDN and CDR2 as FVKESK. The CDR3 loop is CASSQETGLGQPQHF. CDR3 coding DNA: TGTGCCAGCAGCCAAGAGACAGGGCTCGGTCAGCCCCAGCATTTT.

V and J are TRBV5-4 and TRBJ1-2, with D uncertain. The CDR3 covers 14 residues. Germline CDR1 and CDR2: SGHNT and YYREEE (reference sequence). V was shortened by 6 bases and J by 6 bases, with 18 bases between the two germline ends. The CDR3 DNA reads TGTGCCAGCACCACCGGCGGGCTTGGCAATGGCTACACCTTC. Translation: CASTTGGLGNGYTF. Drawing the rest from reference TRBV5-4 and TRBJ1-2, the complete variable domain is ETGVTQSPTHLIKTRGQQVTLRCSSQSGHNTVSWYQQALGQGPQFIFQYYREEENGRGNFPPRFSGLQFPNYSSELNVNALELDDSALYLCASTTGGLGNGYTFGSGTRLTVV.

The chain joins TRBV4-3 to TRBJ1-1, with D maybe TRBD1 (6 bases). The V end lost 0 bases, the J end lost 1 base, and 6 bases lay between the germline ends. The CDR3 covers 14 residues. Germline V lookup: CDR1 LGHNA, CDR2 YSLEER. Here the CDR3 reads CASSQEGQNTEAFF. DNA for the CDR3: TGCGCCAGCAGCCAAGAGGGACAGAACACTGAAGCTTTCTTT.

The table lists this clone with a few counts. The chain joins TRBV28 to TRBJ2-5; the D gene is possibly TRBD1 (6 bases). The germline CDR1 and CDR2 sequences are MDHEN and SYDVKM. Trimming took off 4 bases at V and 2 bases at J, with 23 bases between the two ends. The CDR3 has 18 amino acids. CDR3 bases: TGTGCCAGCAGTTCCAGGGGCCGGCAGGGACGACCACAAGAGACCCAGTACTTC. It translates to CASSSRGRQGRPQETQYF.

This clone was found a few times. The CDR3 nucleotides are TGCGCCAGCAGCTCCTTTACTAGCGGGTACCAAGAGACCCAGTACTTC. Amino acids: CASSSFTSGYQETQYF. The chain links TRBV5-1 to TRBJ2-5; 9 bases fit TRBD2. Germline V gene lookup returns CDR1 SGHRS and CDR2 YFSETQ. Trimming at V came to 3 bases and at J to 0 bases, leaving 6 bases not matched to a gene. There are 16 residues in the CDR3.

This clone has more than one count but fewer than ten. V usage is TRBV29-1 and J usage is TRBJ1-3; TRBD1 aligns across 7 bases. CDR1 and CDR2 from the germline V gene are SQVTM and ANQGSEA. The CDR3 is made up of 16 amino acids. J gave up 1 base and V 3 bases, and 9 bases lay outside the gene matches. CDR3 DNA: TGCAGCGTTGAGACCCGACAGGGTGGTTCTGGAAACACCATATATTTT. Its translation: CSVETRQGGSGNTIYF. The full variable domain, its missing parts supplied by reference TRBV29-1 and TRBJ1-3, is SAVISQKPSRDICQRGTSLTIQCQVDSQVTMMFWYRQQPGQSLTLIATANQGSEATYESGFVIDKFPISRPNLTFSTLTVSNMSPEDSSIYLCSVETRQGGSGNTIYFGEGSWLTVV.

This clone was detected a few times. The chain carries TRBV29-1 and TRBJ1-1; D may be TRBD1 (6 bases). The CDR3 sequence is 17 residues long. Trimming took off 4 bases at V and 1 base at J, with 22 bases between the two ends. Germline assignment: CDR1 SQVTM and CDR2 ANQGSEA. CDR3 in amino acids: CSVAKFTRTERNTEAFF. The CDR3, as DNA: TGCAGCGTTGCAAAGTTCACGAGGACAGAGAGGAACACTGAAGCTTTCTTT.

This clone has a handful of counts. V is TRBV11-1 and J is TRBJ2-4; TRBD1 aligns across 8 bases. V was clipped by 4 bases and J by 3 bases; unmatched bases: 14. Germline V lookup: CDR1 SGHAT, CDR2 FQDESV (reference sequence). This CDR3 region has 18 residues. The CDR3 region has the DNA TGTGCCAGCAGCTCTGGACTATATGCCGGGACAGGCAAAAACATTCAGTACTTC. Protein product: CASSSGLYAGTGKNIQYF.

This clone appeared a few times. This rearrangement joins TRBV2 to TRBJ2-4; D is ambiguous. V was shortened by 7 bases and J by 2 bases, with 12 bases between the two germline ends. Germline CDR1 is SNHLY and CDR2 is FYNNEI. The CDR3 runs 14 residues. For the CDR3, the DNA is TGTGCCAGCATTCGCGACAAAACCAAAAACATTCAGTACTTC. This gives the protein CASIRDKTKNIQYF.

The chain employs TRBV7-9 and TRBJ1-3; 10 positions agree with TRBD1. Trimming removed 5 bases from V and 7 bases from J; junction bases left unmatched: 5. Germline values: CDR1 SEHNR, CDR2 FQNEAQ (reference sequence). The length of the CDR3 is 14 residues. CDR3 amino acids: CASSPGTGANTIYF. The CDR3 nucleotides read TGTGCCAGCAGCCCTGGGACAGGGGCGAACACCATATATTTT.

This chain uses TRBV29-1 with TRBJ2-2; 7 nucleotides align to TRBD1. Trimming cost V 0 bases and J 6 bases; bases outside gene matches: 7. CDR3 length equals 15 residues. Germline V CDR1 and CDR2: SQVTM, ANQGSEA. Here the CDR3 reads CSVEDQRGRSGELFF. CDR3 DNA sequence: TGCAGCGTTGAAGATCAGAGGGGGCGGTCCGGGGAGCTGTTTTTT.

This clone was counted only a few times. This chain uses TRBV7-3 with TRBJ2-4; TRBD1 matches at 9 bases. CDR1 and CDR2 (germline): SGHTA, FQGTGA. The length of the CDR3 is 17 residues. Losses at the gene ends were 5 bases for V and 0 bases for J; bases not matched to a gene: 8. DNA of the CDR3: TGTGCCAGCAGCCTGAGCGGGACAGGGCTAGCCAAAAACATTCAGTACTTC. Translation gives CASSLSGTGLAKNIQYF.

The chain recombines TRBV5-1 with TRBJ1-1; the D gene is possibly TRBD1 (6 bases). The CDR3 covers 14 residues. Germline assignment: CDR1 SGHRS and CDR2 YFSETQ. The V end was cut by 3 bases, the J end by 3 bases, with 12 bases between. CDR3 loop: CASSSPQGHTEAFF. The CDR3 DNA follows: TGCGCCAGCAGCTCCCCTCAGGGGCACACTGAAGCTTTCTTT.

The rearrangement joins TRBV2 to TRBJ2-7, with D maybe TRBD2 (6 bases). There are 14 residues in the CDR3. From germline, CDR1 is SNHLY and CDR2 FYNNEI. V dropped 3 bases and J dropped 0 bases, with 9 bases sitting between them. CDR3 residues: CASSDPSASYEQYF. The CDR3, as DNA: TGTGCCAGCAGTGATCCTAGCGCCTCCTACGAGCAGTACTTC. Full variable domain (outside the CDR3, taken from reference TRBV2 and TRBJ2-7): EPEVTQTPSHQVTQMGQEVILRCVPISNHLYFYWYRQILGQKVEFLVSFYNNEISEKSEIFDDQFSVERPDGSNFTLKIRSTKLEDSAMYFCASSDPSASYEQYFGPGTRLTVT.

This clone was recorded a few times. The CDR3 loop reads CASSLSSYPDTQYF. The CDR3 region has the DNA TGTGCCAGCAGTTTGTCTAGCTATCCAGATACGCAGTATTTT. J is TRBJ2-3 and V is TRBV27, with D tentatively TRBD2 (5 bases). Trimming pared 3 bases from V and 4 bases from J, leaving 11 bases between. Germline CDR1 MNHEY, CDR2 SMNVEV (reference sequence). This CDR3 is built from 14 residues.

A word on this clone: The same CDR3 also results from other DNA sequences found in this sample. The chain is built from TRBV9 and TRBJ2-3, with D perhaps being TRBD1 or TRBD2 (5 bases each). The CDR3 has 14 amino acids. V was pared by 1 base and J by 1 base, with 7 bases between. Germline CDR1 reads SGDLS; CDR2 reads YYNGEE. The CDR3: CASSVRGGTDTQYF. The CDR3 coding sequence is TGTGCCAGCAGCGTAAGAGGGGGCACAGATACGCAGTATTTT.

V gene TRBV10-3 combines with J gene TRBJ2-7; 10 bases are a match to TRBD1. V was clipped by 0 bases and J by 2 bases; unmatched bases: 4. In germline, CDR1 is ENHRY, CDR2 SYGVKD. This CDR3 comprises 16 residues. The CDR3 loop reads CAISESGTGEPYEQYF. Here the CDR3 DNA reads TGTGCCATCAGTGAGTCGGGGACAGGGGAGCCCTACGAGCAGTACTTC.

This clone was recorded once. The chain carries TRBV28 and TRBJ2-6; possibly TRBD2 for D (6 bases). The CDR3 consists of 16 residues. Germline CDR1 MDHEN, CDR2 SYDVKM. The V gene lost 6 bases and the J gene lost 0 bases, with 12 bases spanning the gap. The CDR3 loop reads CASSVTRGSGANVLTF. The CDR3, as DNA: TGTGCCAGCAGCGTAACGCGGGGCTCTGGGGCCAACGTCCTGACTTTC.

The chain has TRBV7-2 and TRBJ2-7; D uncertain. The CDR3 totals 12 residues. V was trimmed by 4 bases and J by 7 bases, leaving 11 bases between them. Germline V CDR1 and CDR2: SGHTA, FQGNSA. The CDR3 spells CASSYQISEQYF. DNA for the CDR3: TGTGCCAGCAGCTACCAAATTTCGGAGCAGTACTTC.